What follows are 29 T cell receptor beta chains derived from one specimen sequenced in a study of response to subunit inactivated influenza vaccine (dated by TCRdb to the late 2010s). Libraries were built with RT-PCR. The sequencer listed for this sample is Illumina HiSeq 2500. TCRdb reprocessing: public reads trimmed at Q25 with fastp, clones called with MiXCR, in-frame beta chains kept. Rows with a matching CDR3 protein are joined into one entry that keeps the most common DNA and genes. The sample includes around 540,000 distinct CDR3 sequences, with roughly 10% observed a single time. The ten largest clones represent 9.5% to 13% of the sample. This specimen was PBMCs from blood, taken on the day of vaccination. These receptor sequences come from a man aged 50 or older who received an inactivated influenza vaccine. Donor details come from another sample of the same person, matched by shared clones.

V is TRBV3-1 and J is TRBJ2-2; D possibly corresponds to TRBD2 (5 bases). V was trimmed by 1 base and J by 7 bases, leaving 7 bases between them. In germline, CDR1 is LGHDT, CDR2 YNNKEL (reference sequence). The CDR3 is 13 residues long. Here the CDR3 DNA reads TGTGCCAGCAGCCAAGTTACTAGCGGGGAGCTGTTTTTT. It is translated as CASSQVTSGELFF.

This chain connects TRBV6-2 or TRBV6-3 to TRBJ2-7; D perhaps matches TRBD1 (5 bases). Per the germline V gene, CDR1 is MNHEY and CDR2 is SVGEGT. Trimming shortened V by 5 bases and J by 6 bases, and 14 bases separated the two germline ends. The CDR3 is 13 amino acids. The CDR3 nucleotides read TGTGCCAGCAGTCACAGGTTCTCCGGCGAGCAGTACTTC. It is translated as CASSHRFSGEQYF.

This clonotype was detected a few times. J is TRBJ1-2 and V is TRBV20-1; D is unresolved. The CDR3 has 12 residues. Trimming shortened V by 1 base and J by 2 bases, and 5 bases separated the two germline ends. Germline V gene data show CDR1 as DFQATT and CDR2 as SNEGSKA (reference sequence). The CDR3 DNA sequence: TGCAGTGCTAGAGTTGGGAACTATGGCTACACCTTC. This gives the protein CSARVGNYGYTF.

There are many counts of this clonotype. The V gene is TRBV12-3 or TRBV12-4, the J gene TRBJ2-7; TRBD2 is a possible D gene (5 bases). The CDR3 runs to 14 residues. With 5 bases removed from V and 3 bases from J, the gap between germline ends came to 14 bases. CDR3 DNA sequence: TGTGCCAGCAGTCCGAGAGGTGCGGGCTACGAGCAGTACTTC. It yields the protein CASSPRGAGYEQYF.

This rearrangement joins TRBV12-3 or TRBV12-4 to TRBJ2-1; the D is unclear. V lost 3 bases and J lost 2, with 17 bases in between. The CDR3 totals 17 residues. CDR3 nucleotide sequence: TGTGCCAGCAGTTTCAATGTAAAGGGTTTTGCCTACAATGAGCAGTTCTTC. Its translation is CASSFNVKGFAYNEQFF.

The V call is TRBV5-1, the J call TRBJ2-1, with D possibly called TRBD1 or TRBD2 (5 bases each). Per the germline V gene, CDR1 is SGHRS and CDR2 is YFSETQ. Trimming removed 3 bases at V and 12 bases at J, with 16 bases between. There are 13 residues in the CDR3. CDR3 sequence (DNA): TGCGCCAGCAGCTATGAACCCCCGGGACGGCAGTTCTTC. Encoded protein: CASSYEPPGRQFF.

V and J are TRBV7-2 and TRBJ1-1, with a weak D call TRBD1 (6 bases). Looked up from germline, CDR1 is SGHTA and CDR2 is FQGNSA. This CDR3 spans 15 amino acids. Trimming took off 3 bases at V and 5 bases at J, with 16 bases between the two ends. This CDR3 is CASSFRHQGWTEAFF. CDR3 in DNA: TGTGCCAGCAGCTTTCGCCACCAGGGGTGGACTGAAGCTTTCTTT.

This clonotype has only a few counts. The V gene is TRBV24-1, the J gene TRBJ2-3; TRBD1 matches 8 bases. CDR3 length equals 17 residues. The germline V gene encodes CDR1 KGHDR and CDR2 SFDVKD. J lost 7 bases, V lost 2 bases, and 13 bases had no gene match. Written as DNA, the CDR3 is TGTGCCACCAGTGATTCTTCAGGGGGCGACCCCTCCCATACGCAGTATTTT. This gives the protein CATSDSSGGDPSHTQYF.

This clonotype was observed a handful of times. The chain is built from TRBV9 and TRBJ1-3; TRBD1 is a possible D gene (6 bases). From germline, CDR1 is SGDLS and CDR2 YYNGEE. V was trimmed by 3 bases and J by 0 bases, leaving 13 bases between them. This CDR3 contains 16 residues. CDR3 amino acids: CASSDLRQASGNTIYF. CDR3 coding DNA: TGTGCCAGCAGCGACCTACGACAGGCCTCTGGAAACACCATATATTTT.

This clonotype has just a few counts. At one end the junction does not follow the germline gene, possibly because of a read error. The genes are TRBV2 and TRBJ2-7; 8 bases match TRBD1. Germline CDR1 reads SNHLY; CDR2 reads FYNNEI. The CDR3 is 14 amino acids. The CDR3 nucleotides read TGTGCCAGCCCCGGGACAGGCGCCTCCTATGAGCAGTACTTC. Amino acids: CASPGTGASYEQYF.

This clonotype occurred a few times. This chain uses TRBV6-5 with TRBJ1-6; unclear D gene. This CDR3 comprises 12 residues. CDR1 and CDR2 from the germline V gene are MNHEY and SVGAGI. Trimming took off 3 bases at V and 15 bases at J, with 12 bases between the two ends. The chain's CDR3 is CASSYSSGVLHF. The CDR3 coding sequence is TGTGCCAGCAGTTATTCCAGTGGGGTCCTCCACTTT.

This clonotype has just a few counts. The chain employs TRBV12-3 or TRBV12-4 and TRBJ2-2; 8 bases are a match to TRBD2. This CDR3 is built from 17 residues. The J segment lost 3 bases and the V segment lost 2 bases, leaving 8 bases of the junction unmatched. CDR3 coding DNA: TGTGCCAGCAGTTTATCTATGCCGGGACTAGACACCGGGGAGCTGTTTTTT. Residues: CASSLSMPGLDTGELFF.

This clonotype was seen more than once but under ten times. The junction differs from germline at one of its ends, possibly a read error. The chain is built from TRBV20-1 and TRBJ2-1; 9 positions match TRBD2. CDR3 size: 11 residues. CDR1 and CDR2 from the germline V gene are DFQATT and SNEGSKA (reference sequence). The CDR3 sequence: CSAREREGRIF. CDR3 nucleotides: TGCAGTGCTAGAGAGCGGGAGGGCCGGATCTTC.

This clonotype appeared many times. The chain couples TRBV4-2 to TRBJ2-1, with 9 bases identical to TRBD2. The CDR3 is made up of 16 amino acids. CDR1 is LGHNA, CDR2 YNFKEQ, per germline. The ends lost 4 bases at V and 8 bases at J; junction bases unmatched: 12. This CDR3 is CASSPRHGTSMDEQFF. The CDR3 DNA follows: TGTGCCAGCAGCCCAAGGCATGGGACTAGCATGGATGAGCAGTTCTTC.

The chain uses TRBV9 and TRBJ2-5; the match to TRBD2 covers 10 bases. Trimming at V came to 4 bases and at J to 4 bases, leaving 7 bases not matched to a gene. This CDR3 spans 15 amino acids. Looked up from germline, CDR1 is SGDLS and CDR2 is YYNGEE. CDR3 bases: TGTGCCAGCAGCACTAGCGGGACCTCCCTAGAGACCCAGTACTTC. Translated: CASSTSGTSLETQYF.

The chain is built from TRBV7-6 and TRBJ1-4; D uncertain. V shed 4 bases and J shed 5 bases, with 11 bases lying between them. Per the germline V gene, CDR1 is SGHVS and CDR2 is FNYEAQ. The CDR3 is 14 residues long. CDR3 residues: CASSSMGWNEKLFF. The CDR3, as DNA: TGTGCCAGCAGCTCTATGGGATGGAATGAAAAACTGTTTTTT.

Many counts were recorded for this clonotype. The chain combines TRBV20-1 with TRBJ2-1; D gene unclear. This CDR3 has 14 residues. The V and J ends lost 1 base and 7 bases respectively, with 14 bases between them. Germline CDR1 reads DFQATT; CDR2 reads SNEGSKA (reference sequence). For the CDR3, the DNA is TGCAGTGCTAGAGGTTTGTTACAGCAGAATGAGCAGTTCTTC. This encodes CSARGLLQQNEQFF.

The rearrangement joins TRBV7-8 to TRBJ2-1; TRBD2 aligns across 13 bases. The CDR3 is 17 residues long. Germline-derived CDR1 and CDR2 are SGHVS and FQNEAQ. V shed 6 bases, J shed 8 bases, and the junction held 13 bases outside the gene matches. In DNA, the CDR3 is TGTGCCAGCAGGACCAGGACTAGCGGGAGCGTACTCGATGAGCAGTTCTTC. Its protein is CASRTRTSGSVLDEQFF.

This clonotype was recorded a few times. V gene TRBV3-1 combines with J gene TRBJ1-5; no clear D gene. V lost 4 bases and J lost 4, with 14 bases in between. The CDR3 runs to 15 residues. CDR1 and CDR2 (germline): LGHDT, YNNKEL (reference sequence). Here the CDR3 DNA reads TGTGCCAGCAGCCCCCTCGCAGGTGAGAATCAGCCCCAGCATTTT. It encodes CASSPLAGENQPQHF.

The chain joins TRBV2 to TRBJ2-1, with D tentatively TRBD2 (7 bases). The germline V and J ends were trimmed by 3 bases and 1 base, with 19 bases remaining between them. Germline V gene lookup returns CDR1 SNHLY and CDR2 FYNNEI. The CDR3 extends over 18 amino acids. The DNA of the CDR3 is TGTGCCAGCAGTGATTTTGGGGAGGGGGGCGAATCCTACAATGAGCAGTTCTTC. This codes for CASSDFGEGGESYNEQFF.

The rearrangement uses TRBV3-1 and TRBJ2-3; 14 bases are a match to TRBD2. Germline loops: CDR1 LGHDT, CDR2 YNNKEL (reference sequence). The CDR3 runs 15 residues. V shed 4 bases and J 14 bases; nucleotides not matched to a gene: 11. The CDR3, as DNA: TGTGCCAGCAGCCGAGGGACTAGCGGGGGCCGGGCCCGGTATTTT. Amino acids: CASSRGTSGGRARYF.

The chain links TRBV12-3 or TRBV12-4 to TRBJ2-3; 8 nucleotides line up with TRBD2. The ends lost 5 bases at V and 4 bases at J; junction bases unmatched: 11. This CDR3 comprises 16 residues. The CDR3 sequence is CASSPPGSGSADTQYF. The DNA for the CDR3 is TGTGCCAGCAGTCCGCCCGGGAGCGGGAGCGCAGATACGCAGTATTTT.

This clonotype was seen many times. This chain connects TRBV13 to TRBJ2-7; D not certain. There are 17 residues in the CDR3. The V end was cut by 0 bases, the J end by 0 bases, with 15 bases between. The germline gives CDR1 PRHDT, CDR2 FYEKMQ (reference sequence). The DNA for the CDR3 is TGTGCCAGCAGCTTAGGCCTGTCCGTCCGGAGCTCCTACGAGCAGTACTTC. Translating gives CASSLGLSVRSSYEQYF.

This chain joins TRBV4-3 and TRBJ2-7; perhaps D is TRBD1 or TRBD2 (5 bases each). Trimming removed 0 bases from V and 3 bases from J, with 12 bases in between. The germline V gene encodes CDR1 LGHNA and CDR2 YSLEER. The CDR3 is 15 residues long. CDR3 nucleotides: TGCGCCAGCAGCCAAGATTTCGGGGCGGTCTACGAGCAGTACTTC. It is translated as CASSQDFGAVYEQYF.

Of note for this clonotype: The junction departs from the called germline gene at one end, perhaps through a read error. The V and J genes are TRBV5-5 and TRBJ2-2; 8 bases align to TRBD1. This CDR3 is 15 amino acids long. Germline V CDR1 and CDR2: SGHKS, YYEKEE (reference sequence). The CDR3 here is CAISPGQGAAGELFF. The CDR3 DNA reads TGTGCCATCAGCCCAGGGCAGGGGGCTGCCGGGGAGCTGTTTTTT.

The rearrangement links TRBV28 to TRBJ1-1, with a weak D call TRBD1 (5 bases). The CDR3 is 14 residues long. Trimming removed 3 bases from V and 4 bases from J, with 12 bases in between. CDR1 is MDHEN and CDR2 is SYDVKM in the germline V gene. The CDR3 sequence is CASSLGPGGTEAFF. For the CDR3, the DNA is TGTGCCAGCAGTTTGGGACCGGGCGGCACTGAAGCTTTCTTT.

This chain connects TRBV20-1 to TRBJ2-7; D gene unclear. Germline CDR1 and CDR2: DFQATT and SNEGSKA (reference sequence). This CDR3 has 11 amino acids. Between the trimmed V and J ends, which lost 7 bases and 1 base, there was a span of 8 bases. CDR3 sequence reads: CSVSGSYEQYF. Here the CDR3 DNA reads TGCAGTGTGTCCGGGTCCTACGAGCAGTACTTC.

In DNA form, the CDR3 reads TGTGCCTGGAGTGTACTCAGAGGCAGGAATTCACCCCTCCACTTT. This encodes CAWSVLRGRNSPLHF. The rearrangement uses TRBV30 and TRBJ1-6; D not certain. Trimming took 0 bases from V and 7 from J, leaving 13 bases between them. Germline CDR1 reads GTSNPN; CDR2 reads SVGIG (reference sequence). This CDR3 spans 15 amino acids.

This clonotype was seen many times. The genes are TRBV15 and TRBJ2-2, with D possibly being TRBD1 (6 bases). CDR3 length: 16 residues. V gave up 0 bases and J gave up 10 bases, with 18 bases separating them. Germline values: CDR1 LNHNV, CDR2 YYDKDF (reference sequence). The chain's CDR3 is CATSRDSQNRAQELFF. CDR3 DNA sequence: TGTGCCACCAGCAGAGATAGTCAAAACAGGGCTCAGGAGCTGTTTTTT.